The sequence of this T cell receptor beta chain was determined in a study of cytomegalovirus exposure and HLA in healthy donors. Findings and limits, study-wide: Per published reports, the classifier diagnosed cytomegalovirus status with high specificity and sensitivity.

Germline V CDR1 and CDR2: SQVTM, ANQGSEA. This CDR3 contains 16 residues. V lost 4 bases to trimming and J lost 1 base, with 16 bases between them. The PCR was carried out with 60 Vbeta primers and 13 Jbeta primers. Data came from immunoSEQ multiplex PCR; TCRdb stores just in-frame clones and leaves some out. The sample has roughly 140,000 clones, approximately 80% seen once; the top ten hold roughly 4%. To note about this clone: No antigen is known for it.

The receptor was derived from a woman aged 40 to 50 in good health and CMV-seropositive. The V call is TRBV29-1, the J call TRBJ2-2; the D gene is possibly TRBD2 (6 bases). The source material was PBMCs. CDR3 residues: CSVAPRGRENTGELFF. For the CDR3, the DNA is TGCAGCGTTGCACCTCGTGGGCGGGAGAACACCGGGGAGCTGTTTTTT.